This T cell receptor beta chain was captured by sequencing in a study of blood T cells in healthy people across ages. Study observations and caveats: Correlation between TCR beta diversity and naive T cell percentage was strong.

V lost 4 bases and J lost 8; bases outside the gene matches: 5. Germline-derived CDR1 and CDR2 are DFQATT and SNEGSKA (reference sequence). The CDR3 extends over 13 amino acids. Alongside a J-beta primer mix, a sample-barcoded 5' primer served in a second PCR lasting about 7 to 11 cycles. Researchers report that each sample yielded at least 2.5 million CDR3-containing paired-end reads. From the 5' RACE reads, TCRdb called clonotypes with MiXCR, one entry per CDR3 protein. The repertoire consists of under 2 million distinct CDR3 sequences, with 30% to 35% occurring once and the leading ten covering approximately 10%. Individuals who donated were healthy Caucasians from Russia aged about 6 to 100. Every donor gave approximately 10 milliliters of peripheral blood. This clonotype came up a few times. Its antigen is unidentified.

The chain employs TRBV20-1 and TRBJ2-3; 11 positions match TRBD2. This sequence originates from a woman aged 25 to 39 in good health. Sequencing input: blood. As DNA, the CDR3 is TGCAGTGCTATAACTAGCGGGAGAGGTACGCAGTATTTT. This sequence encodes CSAITSGRGTQYF.